A selection of T cell receptor beta chains follows, all from one sample in a study of vaccination and CD4 T cells after COVID-19. These TCRs' antigens remain unknown. TCRdb re-derived calls from the PCR reads in MiXCR, one entry per CDR3 protein. The repertoire includes about 7,100 distinct CDR3 sequences, approximately 74% of them detected once, and roughly 14% sits in the top ten. Sequenced input: CD4+ T cells from blood, cultured in vitro. The receptors were sampled from a human donor who had recovered from COVID-19. The CDR3 runs from the conserved cysteine through the conserved F or W. Fields, in order: CDR3 DNA, CDR3 protein, D gene, V gene, clone size, J gene. The D gene is left open where the match is weak. The size of a clone is reported for some rows only, either as once, few or many, or as a class for expanded clones.

CDR3 DNA: TGTGCCAGCAGTTGGGGACTAGTTGAGGAGACCCAGTACTTC; CDR3 protein: CASSWGLVEETQYF; D gene: TRBD2; V gene: TRBV6-5; clone size: .; J gene: TRBJ2-5
CDR3 DNA: TGCAGTGCTAGATTCCCCACAGATACCTACGAGCAGTACTTC; CDR3 protein: CSARFPTDTYEQYF; D gene: .; V gene: TRBV20-1; clone size: .; J gene: TRBJ2-7
CDR3 DNA: TGCAGTGCTAGAGGGTGGAGTGGGACCGGGGAGCTGTTTTTT; CDR3 protein: CSARGWSGTGELFF; D gene: .; V gene: TRBV20-1; clone size: .; J gene: TRBJ2-2
CDR3 DNA: TGTGCCAGCAGCTCGTCCCTCCTAGCGGGTAGGGGGCGGAGGACAGATACGCAGTATTTT; CDR3 protein: CASSSSLLAGRGRRTDTQYF; D gene: .; V gene: TRBV7-2; clone size: .; J gene: TRBJ2-3
CDR3 DNA: TGTGCCAGCAGCCTCTGGTTGGGACAGGGGAAAGATACGCAGTATTTT; CDR3 protein: CASSLWLGQGKDTQYF; D gene: TRBD1; V gene: TRBV7-9; clone size: .; J gene: TRBJ2-3
CDR3 DNA: TGCAGACCATCGGGGCACACCATATATTTT; CDR3 protein: CRPSGHTIYF; D gene: .; V gene: TRBV20-1; clone size: few; J gene: TRBJ1-3
CDR3 DNA: TGTGCCAGCAGCTCCTGGGAGAACAGGGCGGGCGGCTACACCTTC; CDR3 protein: CASSSWENRAGGYTF; D gene: .; V gene: TRBV6-1; clone size: few; J gene: TRBJ1-2
CDR3 DNA: TGTGCCACCTCGGACGGTGGATCATCACCCCTCCACTTT; CDR3 protein: CATSDGGSSPLHF; D gene: .; V gene: TRBV6-2/TRBV6-3; clone size: .; J gene: TRBJ1-6
CDR3 DNA: TGCAGTGCTAGAGTGCAGGGGGCAGGCTATGGCTACACCTTC; CDR3 protein: CSARVQGAGYGYTF; D gene: TRBD1; V gene: TRBV20-1; clone size: .; J gene: TRBJ1-2
CDR3 DNA: TGTGCCAGCTCACCACTCGGCGGACTTCAAGAGACCCAGTACTTC; CDR3 protein: CASSPLGGLQETQYF; D gene: .; V gene: TRBV18; clone size: .; J gene: TRBJ2-5
CDR3 DNA: TGTGCCAGCAGCTTAGCTTGGGGAACCAGGACTGTTTGGGACACTGAAGCTTTCTTT; CDR3 protein: CASSLAWGTRTVWDTEAFF; D gene: .; V gene: TRBV7-2; clone size: .; J gene: TRBJ1-1
CDR3 DNA: TGTGCCACCAGCACACAGGGGATCGGCTACACCTTC; CDR3 protein: CATSTQGIGYTF; D gene: TRBD1; V gene: TRBV15; clone size: .; J gene: TRBJ1-2
CDR3 DNA: TGTGCCAGCAGTGAAGGCGGACTAGCCCGCACAGATACGCAGTATTTT; CDR3 protein: CASSEGGLARTDTQYF; D gene: TRBD2; V gene: TRBV2; clone size: .; J gene: TRBJ2-3
CDR3 DNA: TGTGCCAGCAGTTTATGGGGGACTAGCGGGAGGGGGGATACGCAGTATTTT; CDR3 protein: CASSLWGTSGRGDTQYF; D gene: TRBD2; V gene: TRBV27; clone size: .; J gene: TRBJ2-3
CDR3 DNA: TGTGCCAGCAGCTTAGCGTGGCAGAGACAAGAGACCCAGTACTTC; CDR3 protein: CASSLAWQRQETQYF; D gene: .; V gene: TRBV7-6; clone size: .; J gene: TRBJ2-5
CDR3 DNA: TGCAGTGCTAGAGTCGGAGGCACAGATACGCAGTATTTT; CDR3 protein: CSARVGGTDTQYF; D gene: .; V gene: TRBV20-1; clone size: few; J gene: TRBJ2-3